What follows describes a single TCR beta chain. As yet, its antigen is unknown. This PCR relied on a set of 60 Vbeta primers and 13 Jbeta primers. Here immunoSEQ multiplex PCR was the method, and the copy in TCRdb shows in-frame clones only, minus some. The data show over 100,000 clones, roughly 8.3% seen once. The data belong to a study of cytomegalovirus exposure and HLA in healthy donors. Overall study results and limits: Productive rates of about 87% or about 30% were seen for most TCR beta V segments in an earlier analysis.

The V end lost 2 bases, the J end lost 3 bases, and 5 bases lay between the germline ends. Germline values: CDR1 MNHEY, CDR2 SVGAGI. This CDR3 has 13 residues. This chain links TRBV6-5 with TRBJ1-5; D uncertain. The sequenced material came from PBMCs. The source is a man aged 35-49 years in good health and CMV-seronegative. CDR3 in amino acids: CASSYQVNQPQHF. The DNA for the CDR3 is TGTGCCAGCAGTTACCAGGTCAATCAGCCCCAGCATTTT.